This T cell receptor beta chain was captured by sequencing in a study of CD4+ T cells in melanoma. Generated by immunoSEQ multiplex PCR, the TCRdb table keeps only in-frame clones and is missing some. The table has about 22,000 clones, roughly 87% seen once. Remarks on this clone: What it recognizes is unknown.

Study findings and constraints: CD8+ T cell, macrophage and B cell function reportedly correlated with neoantigen-specific CD4+ T cells. Diverse differentiation states were reported for melanoma neoantigen-specific CD4+ T cells.

V trimming: 4 bases; J trimming: 3 bases; junction bases outside the gene matches: 6. This CDR3 has 14 residues. Germline V gives CDR1 MNHNS, CDR2 SASEGT. Sequenced input: cells from a culture (not recorded whether cultured in vitro). V usage is TRBV6-1 and J usage is TRBJ2-7, with TRBD1 matching over 7 bases. The origin of this receptor is a human donor with melanoma. The CDR3 loop is CASSGLGQVYEQYF. CDR3 DNA sequence: TGTGCCAGCAGTGGGCTCGGACAGGTCTACGAGCAGTACTTC.